This TCR beta chain derives from a study of T cells in Graves' hyperthyroidism and ophthalmopathy. The study included ophthalmopathy patients with Clinical Activity Score at least 3, NOSPECS grade at least 4 and duration under 3 months. There were TCR beta CDR3 regions amplified from RNA transcripts. The HTBI set primed first-round TCR CDR3 RT-PCR. TCRdb passed the multiplex PCR reads through MiXCR, listing each CDR3 protein once. Counted here are nearly 250,000 distinct CDR3 sequences, 16% occurring once; the ten biggest clones make up around 30%. Germline CDR1 and CDR2: SNHLY and FYNNEI. V lost 5 bases and J 4 bases, leaving 11 bases between the germline ends. This CDR3 is built from 13 residues.

J is TRBJ2-5 and V is TRBV2; D possibly uses TRBD1 or TRBD2 (5 bases each). Material: blood. This sequence was found in a woman between 18 and 29 years old with Graves' ophthalmopathy. CDR3 coding DNA: TGTGCCAGCAGTCGGGGCCTTATAGAGACCCAGTACTTC. Protein: CASSRGLIETQYF.